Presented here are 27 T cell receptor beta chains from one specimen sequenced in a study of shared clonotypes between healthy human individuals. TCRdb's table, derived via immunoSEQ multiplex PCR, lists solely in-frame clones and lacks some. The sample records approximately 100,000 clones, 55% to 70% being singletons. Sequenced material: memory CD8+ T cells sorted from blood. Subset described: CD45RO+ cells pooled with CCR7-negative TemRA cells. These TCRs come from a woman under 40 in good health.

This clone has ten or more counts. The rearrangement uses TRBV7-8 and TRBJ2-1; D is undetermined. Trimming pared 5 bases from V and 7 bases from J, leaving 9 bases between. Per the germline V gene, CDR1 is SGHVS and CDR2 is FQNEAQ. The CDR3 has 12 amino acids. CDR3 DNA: TGTGCCAGCAGCCCAGGTTGGAATGAGCAGTTCTTC. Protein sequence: CASSPGWNEQFF. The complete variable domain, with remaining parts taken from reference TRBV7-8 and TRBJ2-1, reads GAGVSQSPRYKVAKRGQDVALRCDPISGHVSLFWYQQALGQGPEFLTYFQNEAQLDKSGLPSDRFFAERPEGSVSTLKIQRTQQEDSAVYLCASSPGWNEQFFGPGTRLTVL.

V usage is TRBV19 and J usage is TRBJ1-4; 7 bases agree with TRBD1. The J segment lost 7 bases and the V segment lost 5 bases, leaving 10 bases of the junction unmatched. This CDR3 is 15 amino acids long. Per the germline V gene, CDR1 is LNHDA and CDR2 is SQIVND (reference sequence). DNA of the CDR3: TGTGCCAGTAGTCTCAACAGGGGTATGAGTGAAAAACTGTTTTTT. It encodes CASSLNRGMSEKLFF.

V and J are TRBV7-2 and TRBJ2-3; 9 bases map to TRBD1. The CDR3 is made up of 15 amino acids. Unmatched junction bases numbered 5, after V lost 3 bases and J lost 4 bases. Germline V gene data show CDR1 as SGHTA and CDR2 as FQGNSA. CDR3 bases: TGTGCCAGCAGCTTGACAGGGGGTCAGGCAGATACGCAGTATTTT. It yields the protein CASSLTGGQADTQYF.

CDR3 amino acids: CASSEAGAGYEQYF. The CDR3 DNA sequence: TGTGCCAGCAGTGAAGCTGGGGCGGGTTACGAGCAGTACTTC. V gene TRBV6-1 combines with J gene TRBJ2-7; tentatively, D is TRBD1 or TRBD2 (5 bases each). V was cut by 0 bases and J by 4 bases, with 10 bases left in between. Germline V gene lookup returns CDR1 MNHNS and CDR2 SASEGT. The CDR3 extends over 14 amino acids.

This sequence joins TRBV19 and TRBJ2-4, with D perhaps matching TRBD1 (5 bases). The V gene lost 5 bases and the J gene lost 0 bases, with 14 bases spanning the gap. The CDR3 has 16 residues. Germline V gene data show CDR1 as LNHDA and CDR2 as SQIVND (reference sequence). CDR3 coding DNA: TGTGCCAGTAGTCCAACCGACAGAAAAGCCAAAAACATTCAGTACTTC. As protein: CASSPTDRKAKNIQYF.

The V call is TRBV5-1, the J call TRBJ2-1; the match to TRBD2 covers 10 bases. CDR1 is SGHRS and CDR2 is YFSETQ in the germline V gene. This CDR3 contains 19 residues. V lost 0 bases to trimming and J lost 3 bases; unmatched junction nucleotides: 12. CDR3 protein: CASSLAIGLADSIYNEQFF. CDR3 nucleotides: TGCGCCAGCAGCTTGGCGATCGGACTAGCGGACTCTATCTACAATGAGCAGTTCTTC.

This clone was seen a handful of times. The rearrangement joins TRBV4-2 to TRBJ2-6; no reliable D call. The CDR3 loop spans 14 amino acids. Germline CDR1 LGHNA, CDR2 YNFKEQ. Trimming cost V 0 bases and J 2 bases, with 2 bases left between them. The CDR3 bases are TGTGCCAGCAGCCAAGAAACTGGGGCCAACGTCCTGACTTTC. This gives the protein CASSQETGANVLTF.

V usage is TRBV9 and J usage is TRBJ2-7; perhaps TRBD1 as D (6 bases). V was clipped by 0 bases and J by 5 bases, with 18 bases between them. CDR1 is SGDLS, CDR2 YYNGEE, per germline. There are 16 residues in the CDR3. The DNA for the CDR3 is TGTGCCAGCAGCGTAGCCACCGGGACATATCTTGACGAGCAGTACTTC. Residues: CASSVATGTYLDEQYF. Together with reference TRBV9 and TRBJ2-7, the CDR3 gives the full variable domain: DSGVTQTPKHLITATGQRVTLRCSPRSGDLSVYWYQQSLDQGLQFLIQYYNGEERAKGNILERFSAQQFPDLHSELNLSSLELGDSALYFCASSVATGTYLDEQYFGPGTRLTVT.

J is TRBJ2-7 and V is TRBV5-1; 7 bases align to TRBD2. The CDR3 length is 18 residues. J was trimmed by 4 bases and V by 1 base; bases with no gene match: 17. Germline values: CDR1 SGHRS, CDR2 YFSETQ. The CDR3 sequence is CASSLYLREAGSAYEQYF. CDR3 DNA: TGCGCCAGCAGCTTGTATCTGCGGGAAGCGGGGTCGGCGTACGAGCAGTACTTC.

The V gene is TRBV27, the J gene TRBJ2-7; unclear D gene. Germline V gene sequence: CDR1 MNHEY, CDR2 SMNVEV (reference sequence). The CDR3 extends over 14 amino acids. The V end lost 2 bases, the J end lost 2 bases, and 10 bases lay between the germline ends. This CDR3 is CASSLVTNTYEQYF. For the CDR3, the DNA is TGTGCCAGCAGTTTAGTGACAAACACCTACGAGCAGTACTTC.

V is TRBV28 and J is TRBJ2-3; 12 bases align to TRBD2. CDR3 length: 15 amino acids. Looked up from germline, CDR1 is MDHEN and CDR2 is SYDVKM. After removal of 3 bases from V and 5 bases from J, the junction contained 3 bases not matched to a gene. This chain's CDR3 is CASSLTSGSLDTQYF. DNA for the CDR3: TGTGCCAGCAGTTTGACTAGCGGGAGTTTAGATACGCAGTATTTT.

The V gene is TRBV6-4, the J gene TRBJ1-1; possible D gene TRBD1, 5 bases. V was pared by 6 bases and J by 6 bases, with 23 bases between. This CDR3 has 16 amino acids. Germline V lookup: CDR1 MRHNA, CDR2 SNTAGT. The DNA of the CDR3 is TGTGCCAGCAGCTTCGTCCTGGGGGAGGGCATCTCTGAAGCTTTCTTT. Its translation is CASSFVLGEGISEAFF.

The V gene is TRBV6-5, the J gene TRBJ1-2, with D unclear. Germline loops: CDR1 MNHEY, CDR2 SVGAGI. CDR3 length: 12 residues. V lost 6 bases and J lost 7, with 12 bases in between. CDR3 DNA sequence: TGTGCCAGCAGGTTCAGTAAGGGTGGCTACACCTTC. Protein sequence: CASRFSKGGYTF.

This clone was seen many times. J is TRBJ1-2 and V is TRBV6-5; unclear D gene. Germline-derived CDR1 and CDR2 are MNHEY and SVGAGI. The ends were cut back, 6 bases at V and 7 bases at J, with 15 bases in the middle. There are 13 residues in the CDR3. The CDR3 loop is CASRAGPYSGYTF. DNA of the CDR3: TGTGCCAGCAGGGCCGGGCCGTACAGTGGCTACACCTTC.

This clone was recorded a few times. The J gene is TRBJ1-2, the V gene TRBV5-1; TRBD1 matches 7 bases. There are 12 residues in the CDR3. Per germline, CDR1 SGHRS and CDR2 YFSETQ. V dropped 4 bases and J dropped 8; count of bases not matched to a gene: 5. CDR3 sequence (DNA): TGCGCCAGCAGCGGAGGGGGCGCAGGCTACACCTTC. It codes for CASSGGGAGYTF.

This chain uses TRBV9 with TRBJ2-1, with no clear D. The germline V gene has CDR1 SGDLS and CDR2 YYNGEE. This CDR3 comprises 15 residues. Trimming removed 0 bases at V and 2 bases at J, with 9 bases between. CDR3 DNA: TGTGCCAGCAGCGTAGAAAGGTGGGCCTACAATGAGCAGTTCTTC. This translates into CASSVERWAYNEQFF.

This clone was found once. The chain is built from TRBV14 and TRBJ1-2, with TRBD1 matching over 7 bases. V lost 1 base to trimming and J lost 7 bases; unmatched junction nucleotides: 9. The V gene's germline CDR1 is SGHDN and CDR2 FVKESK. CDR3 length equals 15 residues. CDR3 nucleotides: TGTGCCAGCAGCCAAGGTGGACAGGTCGGGGGTGGCTACACCTTC. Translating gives CASSQGGQVGGGYTF.

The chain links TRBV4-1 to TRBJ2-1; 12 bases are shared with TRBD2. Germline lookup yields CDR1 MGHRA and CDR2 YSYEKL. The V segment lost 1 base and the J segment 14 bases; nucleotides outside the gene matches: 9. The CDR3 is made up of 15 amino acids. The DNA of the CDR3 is TGCGCCAGCAGCCAAGTTCCTAGCGGGAGGGCCTTGAAGTTCTTC. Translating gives CASSQVPSGRALKFF.

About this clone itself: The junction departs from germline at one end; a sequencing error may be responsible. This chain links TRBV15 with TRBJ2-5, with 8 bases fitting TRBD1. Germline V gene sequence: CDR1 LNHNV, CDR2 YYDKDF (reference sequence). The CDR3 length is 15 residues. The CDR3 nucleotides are TGTGCCACCAGCAGAGGGACAGGGCACCAAGAGGCCCAGTACTTC. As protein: CATSRGTGHQEAQYF.

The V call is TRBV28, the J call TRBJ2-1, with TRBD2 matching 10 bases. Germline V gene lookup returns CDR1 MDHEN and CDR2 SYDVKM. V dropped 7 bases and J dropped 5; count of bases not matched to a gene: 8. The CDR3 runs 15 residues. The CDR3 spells CASNLVAGGHNEQFF. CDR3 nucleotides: TGTGCCAGCAACTTAGTAGCGGGAGGACACAATGAGCAGTTCTTC.

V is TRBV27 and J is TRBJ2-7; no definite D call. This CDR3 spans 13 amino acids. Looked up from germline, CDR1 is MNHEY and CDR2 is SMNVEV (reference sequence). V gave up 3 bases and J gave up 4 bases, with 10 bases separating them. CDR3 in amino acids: CASSFGRRYEQYF. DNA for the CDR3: TGTGCCAGCAGTTTCGGCAGGAGATACGAGCAGTACTTC.

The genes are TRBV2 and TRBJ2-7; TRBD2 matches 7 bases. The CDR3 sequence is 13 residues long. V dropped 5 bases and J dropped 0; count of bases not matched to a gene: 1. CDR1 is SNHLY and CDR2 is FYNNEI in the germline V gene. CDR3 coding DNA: TGTGCCAGCAGTAGCGGGAACTCCTACGAGCAGTACTTC. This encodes CASSSGNSYEQYF.

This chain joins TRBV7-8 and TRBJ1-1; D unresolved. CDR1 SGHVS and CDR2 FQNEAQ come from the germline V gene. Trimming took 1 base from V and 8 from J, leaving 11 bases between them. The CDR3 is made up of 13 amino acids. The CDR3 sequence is CASSLDSRGEAFF. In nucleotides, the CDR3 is TGTGCCAGCAGCTTAGATTCTCGGGGAGAAGCTTTCTTT.

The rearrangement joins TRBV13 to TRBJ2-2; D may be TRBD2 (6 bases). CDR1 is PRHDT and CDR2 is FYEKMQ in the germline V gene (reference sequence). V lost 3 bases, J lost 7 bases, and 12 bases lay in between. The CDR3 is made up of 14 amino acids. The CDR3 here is CASSFPSGVGELFF. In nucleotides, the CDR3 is TGTGCCAGCAGCTTCCCATCGGGGGTCGGGGAGCTGTTTTTT. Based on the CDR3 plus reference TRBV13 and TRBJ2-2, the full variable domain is AAGVIQSPRHLIKEKRETATLKCYPIPRHDTVYWYQQGPGQDPQFLISFYEKMQSDKGSIPDRFSAQQFSDYHSELNMSSLELGDSALYFCASSFPSGVGELFFGEGSRLTVL.

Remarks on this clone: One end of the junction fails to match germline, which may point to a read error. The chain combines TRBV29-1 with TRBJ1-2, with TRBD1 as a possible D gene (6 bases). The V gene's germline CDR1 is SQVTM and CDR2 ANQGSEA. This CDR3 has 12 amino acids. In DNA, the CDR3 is TGCAGCGTTGAAGATCCCGGAGGGGGGGAGGCCTTC. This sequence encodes CSVEDPGGGEAF. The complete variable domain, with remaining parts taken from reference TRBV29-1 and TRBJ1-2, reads SAVISQKPSRDICQRGTSLTIQCQVDSQVTMMFWYRQQPGQSLTLIATANQGSEATYESGFVIDKFPISRPNLTFSTLTVSNMSPEDSSIYLCSVEDPGGGEAFGSGTRLTVV.

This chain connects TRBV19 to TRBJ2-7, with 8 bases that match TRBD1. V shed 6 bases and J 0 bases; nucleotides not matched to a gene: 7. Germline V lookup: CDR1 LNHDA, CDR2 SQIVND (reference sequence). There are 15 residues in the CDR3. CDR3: CASRETGASSYEQYF. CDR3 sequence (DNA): TGTGCCAGTAGAGAGACAGGGGCCAGCTCCTACGAGCAGTACTTC.

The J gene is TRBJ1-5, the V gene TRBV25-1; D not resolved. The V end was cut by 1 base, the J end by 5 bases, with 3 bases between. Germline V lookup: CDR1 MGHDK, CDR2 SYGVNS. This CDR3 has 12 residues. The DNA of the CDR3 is TGTGCCAGCAGTGAATCGGATCAGCCCCAGCATTTT. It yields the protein CASSESDQPQHF.